This T cell receptor beta chain appears in the sequencing data of a study of blood T cells in healthy people across ages. Isolated PBMCs totaled at least 7 million in each sample. As regards this clonotype: One end of the junction does not line up with germline, which may come from a read error.

A second roughly 6 to 12 cycle PCR used barcoded and J-beta primers. A single record per CDR3 protein comes from TCRdb applying MiXCR to the 5' RACE reads. The sample lists 1,500,000 or so distinct CDR3 sequences; approximately 59% were seen once. The CDR3 has 15 residues. Per the germline V gene, CDR1 is SEHNR and CDR2 is FQNEAQ (reference sequence). The clonotype originates from a man aged 18 to 29 in good health. Sequencing used blood. The V and J genes are TRBV7-9 and TRBJ2-1; 8 bases fit TRBD2. CDR3 sequence reads: CTSSLSGGQYNEQFF. The DNA of the CDR3 is TGTACCAGCAGCTTATCGGGGGGGCAATACAATGAGCAGTTCTTC.